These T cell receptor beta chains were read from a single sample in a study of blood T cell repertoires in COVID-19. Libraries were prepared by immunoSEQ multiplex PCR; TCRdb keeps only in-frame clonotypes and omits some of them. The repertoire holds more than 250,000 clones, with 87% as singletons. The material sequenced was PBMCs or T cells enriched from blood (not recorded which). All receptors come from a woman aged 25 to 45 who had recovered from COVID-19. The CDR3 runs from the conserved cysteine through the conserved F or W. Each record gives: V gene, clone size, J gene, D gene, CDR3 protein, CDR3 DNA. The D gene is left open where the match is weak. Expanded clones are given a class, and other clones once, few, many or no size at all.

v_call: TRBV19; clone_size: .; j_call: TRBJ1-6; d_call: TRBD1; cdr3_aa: CASKRGQGSPLHF; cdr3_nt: TGTGCCAGTAAGAGGGGGCAAGGATCACCCCTCCACTTT
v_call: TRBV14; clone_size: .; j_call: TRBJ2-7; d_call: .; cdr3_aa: CASSPTLDRPNSYEQYF; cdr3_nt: TGTGCCAGCAGTCCCACCCTCGACAGGCCAAACTCCTACGAGCAGTACTTC
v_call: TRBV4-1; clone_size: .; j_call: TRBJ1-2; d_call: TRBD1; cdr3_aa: CASSPIGTGVSRGYTF; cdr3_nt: TGCGCCAGCAGCCCTATTGGGACAGGGGTATCGAGAGGCTACACCTTC
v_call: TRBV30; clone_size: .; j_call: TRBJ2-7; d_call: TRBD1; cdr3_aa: CAWGGQGLPYEQYF; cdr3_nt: TGTGCCTGGGGAGGACAGGGGCTACCCTACGAGCAGTACTTC
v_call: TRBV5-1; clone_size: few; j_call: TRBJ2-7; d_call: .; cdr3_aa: CASSVLRDSYEQYF; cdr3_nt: TGCGCCAGCAGCGTACTGAGGGACTCCTACGAGCAGTACTTC
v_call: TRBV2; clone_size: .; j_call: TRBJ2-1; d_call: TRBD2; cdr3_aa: CASSLTGGDGEQFF; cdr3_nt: TGTGCCAGCAGCCTCACGGGGGGGGACGGTGAGCAGTTCTTC
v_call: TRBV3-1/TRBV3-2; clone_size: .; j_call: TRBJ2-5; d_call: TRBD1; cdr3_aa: CASSQGTGGQETQYF; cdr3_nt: TGTGCCAGCAGCCAAGGGACAGGGGGTCAAGAGACCCAGTACTTC
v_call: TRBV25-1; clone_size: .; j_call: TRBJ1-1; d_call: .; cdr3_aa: CASSALQGFGDTEAFF; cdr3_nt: TGTGCCAGCAGTGCCCTTCAGGGTTTTGGGGACACTGAAGCTTTCTTT
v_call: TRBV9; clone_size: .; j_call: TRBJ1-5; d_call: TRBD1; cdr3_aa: CASSAGQGARNQPQHF; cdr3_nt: TGTGCCAGCAGCGCGGGACAGGGGGCCCGCAATCAGCCCCAGCATTTT
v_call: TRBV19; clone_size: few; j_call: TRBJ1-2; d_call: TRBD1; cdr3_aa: CASSTRPDRAYGYTF; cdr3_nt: TGTGCCAGTAGCACCAGACCCGACAGGGCCTATGGCTACACCTTC
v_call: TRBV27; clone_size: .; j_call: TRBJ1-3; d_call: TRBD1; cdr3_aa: CASSRTGEGNTIYF; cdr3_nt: TGTGCCAGCAGTCGGACAGGGGAAGGAAACACCATATATTTT
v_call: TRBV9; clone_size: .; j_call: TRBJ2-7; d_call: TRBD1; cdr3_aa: CASSVSGTGLYEQYF; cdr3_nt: TGTGCCAGCAGCGTTTCCGGGACAGGGCTTTACGAGCAGTACTTC
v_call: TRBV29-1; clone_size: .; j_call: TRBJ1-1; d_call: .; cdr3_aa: CSVQTGQWNTEAFF; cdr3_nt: TGCAGCGTACAAACCGGACAGTGGAACACTGAAGCTTTCTTT
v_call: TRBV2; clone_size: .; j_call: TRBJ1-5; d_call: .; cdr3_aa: CASSRDISNQPQHF; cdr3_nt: TGTGCCAGCAGCAGGGACATTAGCAATCAGCCCCAGCATTTT
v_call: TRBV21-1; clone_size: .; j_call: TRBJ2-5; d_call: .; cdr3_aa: CASILDRELETQYF; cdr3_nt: TGTGCCAGCATCCTGGACAGGGAATTGGAGACCCAGTACTTC
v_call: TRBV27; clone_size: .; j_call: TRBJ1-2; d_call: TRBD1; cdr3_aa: CASSFLGAGGSYYGYTF; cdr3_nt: TGTGCCAGCAGTTTTTTGGGGGCAGGGGGCTCATATTATGGCTACACCTTC
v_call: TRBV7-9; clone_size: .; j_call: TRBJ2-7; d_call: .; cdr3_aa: CASSPDTAYEQYF; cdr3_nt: TGTGCCAGCAGCCCGGACACGGCCTACGAGCAGTACTTC
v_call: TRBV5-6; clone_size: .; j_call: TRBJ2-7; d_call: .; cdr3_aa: CASSLPGRRHEQYF; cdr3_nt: TGTGCCAGCAGTCTTCCAGGCCGGAGGCACGAGCAGTACTTC
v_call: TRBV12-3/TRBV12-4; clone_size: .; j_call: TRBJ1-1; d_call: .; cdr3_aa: CASSYGRAEAFF; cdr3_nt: TGTGCCAGCAGTTACGGTCGGGCTGAAGCTTTCTTT
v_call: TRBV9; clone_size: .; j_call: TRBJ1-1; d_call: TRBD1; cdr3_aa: CASSPWTGWMNTEAFF; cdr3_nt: TGTGCCAGCAGCCCATGGACAGGGTGGATGAACACTGAAGCTTTCTTT
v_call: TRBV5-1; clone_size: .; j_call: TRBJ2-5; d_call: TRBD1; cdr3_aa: CASSFGDRVLETQYF; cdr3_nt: TGCGCCAGCAGCTTTGGGGACAGGGTGTTAGAGACCCAGTACTTC
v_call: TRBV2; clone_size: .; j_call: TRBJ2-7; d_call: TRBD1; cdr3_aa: CASSERTGPYEQYF; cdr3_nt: TGTGCCAGCAGTGAAAGGACAGGGCCCTACGAGCAGTACTTC
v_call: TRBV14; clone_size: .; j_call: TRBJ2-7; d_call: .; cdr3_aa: CASSKEGQGGAEQYF; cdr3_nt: TGTGCCAGCAGCAAAGAAGGGCAGGGGGGCGCCGAGCAGTACTTC
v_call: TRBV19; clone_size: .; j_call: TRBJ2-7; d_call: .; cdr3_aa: CASSIARSSYEQYF; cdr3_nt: TGTGCCAGTAGTATCGCTAGGAGCTCCTACGAGCAGTACTTC
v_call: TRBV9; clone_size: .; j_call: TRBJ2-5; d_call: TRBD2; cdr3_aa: CASSVEQRGVSETQYF; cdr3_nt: TGTGCCAGCAGCGTAGAACAGCGGGGGGTCTCAGAGACCCAGTACTTC
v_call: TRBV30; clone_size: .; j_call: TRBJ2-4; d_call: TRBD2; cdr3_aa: CAWSATSGGARTKNIQYF; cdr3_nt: TGTGCCTGGAGTGCGACTAGCGGGGGGGCGAGGACCAAAAACATTCAGTACTTC
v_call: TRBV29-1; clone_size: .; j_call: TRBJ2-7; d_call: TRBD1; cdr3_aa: CSALHPTGGFLDEQYF; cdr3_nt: TGCAGCGCCCTCCACCCTACAGGGGGCTTTTTAGACGAGCAGTACTTC
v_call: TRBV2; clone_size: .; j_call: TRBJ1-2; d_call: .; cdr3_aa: CASSEALGGGYGYTF; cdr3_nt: TGTGCCAGCAGTGAAGCTCTAGGGGGTGGCTATGGCTACACCTTC
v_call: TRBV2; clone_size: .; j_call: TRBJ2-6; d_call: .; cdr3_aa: CASRDSNLSGANVLTF; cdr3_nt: TGTGCCAGCAGGGACAGCAATCTCTCTGGGGCCAACGTCCTGACTTTC
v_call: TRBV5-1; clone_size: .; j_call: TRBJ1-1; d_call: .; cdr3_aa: CASSLDIHRNTEAFF; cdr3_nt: TGCGCCAGCAGCTTGGATATCCATAGGAACACTGAAGCTTTCTTT
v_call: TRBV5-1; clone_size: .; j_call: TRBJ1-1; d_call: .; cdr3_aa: CASSVLQPGNYEAFF; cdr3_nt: TGCGCCAGCAGCGTGCTACAGCCCGGCAATTATGAAGCTTTCTTT
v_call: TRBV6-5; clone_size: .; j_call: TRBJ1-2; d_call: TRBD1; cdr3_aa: CASSNWTGTNYGYTF; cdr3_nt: TGTGCCAGCAGTAACTGGACAGGGACTAACTATGGCTACACCTTC
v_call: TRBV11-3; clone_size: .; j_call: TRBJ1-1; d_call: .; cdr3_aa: CASSRTGITEAFF; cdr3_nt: TGTGCCAGCAGCCGTACAGGGATAACTGAAGCTTTCTTT
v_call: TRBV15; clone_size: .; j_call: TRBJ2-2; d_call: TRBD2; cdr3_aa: CATSRSGGLTGELFF; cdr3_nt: TGTGCCACCAGCAGGAGCGGGGGGCTCACCGGGGAGCTGTTTTTT
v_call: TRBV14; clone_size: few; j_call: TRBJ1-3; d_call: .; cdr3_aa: CASSQNTGLSGNTIYF; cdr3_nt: TGTGCCAGCAGCCAAAATACAGGGCTTTCTGGAAACACCATATATTTT
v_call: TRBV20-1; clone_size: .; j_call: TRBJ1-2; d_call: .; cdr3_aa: CSASGSGGRANYGYTF; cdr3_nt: TGCAGTGCTAGTGGCTCGGGTGGGCGGGCTAACTATGGCTACACCTTC
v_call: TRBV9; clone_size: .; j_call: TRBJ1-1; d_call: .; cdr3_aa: CASSVIQGYTEAFF; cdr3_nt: TGTGCCAGCAGCGTAATCCAGGGATATACTGAAGCTTTCTTT